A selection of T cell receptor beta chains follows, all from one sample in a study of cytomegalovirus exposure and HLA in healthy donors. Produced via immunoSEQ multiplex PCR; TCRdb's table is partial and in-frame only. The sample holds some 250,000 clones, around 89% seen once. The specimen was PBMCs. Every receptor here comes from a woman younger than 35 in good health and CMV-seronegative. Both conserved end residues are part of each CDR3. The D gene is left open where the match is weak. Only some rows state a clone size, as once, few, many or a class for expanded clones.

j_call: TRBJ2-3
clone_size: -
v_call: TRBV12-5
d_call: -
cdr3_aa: CASGWGTGTSTDTQYF
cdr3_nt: TGTGCTAGTGGTTGGGGGACCGGGACTAGCACAGATACGCAGTATTTT

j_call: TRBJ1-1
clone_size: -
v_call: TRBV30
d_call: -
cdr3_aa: CAWTPTEMNTEAFF
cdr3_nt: TGTGCCTGGACACCAACAGAAATGAACACTGAAGCTTTCTTT

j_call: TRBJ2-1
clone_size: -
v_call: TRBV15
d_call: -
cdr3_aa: CATSREPPSGWNEQFF
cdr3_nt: TGTGCCACCAGCAGAGAGCCCCCCAGCGGGTGGAATGAGCAGTTCTTC

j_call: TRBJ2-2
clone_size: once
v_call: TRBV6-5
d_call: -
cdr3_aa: CASSYLGAGGELFF
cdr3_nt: TGTGCCAGCAGTTACCTAGGCGCGGGCGGGGAGCTGTTTTTT

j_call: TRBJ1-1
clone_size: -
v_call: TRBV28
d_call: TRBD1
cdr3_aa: CASSSGQGLNTEAFF
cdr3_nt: TGTGCCAGCAGTTCCGGACAGGGACTTAACACTGAAGCTTTCTTT

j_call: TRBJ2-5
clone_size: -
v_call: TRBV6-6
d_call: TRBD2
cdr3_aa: CASRDPSGEQETQYF
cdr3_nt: TGTGCCAGCAGGGATCCTAGCGGGGAGCAAGAGACCCAGTACTTC

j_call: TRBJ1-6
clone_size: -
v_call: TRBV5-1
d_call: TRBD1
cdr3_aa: CASSLAGTGDGSPLHF
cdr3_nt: TGCGCCAGCAGCTTGGCCGGAACAGGGGATGGTTCACCCCTCCACTTT

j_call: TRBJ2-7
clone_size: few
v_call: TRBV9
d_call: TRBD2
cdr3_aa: CASSAGGSGYEQYF
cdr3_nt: TGTGCCAGCAGCGCCGGGGGGAGTGGCTACGAGCAGTACTTC

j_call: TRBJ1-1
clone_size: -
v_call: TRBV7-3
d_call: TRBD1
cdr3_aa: CASSLSGGYTEAFF
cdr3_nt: TGTGCCAGCAGCTTATCAGGGGGCTACACTGAAGCTTTCTTT

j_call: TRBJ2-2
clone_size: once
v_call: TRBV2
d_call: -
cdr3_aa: CASRKQVAGELFF
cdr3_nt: TGTGCCAGCAGAAAACAGGTTGCCGGGGAGCTGTTTTTT

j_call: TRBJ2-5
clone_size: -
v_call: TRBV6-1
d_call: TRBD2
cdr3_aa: CASSEEGTSGETQYF
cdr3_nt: TGTGCCAGCAGTGAAGAGGGGACTAGCGGGGAGACCCAGTACTTC

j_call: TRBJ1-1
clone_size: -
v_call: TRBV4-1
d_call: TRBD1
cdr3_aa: CASSLGTGDTNTEAFF
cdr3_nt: TGCGCCAGCAGCCTCGGGACAGGGGACACGAACACTGAAGCTTTCTTT